This TCR beta chain was sequenced for a study of blood T cell repertoires in COVID-19. Profiling relied on immunoSEQ multiplex PCR, and the TCRdb table lists in-frame clones only, not all of them. The data contain around 160,000 clones, around 83% of them singletons. Recruits, aged roughly 18 to 89 years, lived in 24 US areas. The CDR3 is made up of 16 amino acids. J gave up 5 bases and V 5 bases, and 7 bases lay outside the gene matches. CDR1 and CDR2 from the germline V gene are WNHNN and SYGVQD (reference sequence). This TCR came from a woman aged 50 to 60 who had been exposed to COVID-19. V is TRBV10-1 and J is TRBJ2-5; TRBD2 agrees at 14 bases. The source material was PBMCs or T cells enriched from blood (not recorded which). The CDR3 DNA sequence: TGCGCCAGCAGTCCGGGACTAGCGGGAGCTAGGGAGACCCAGTACTTC. Its protein is CASSPGLAGARETQYF.